Sequencing of this TCR delta chain was carried out in a study of delta chain sequences of gamma delta T cells (dated by TCRdb to 2015 to 2018). This clone is described as hyperexpanded (1% or more). It has no known antigen specificity. Nothing much larger sits one base from this clone, and base qualities are not available. This specimen includes other DNA sequences encoding the same CDR3. Trimmed from V: 1 base; trimmed from J: 4 bases; junction bases lacking a gene match: 22. Including the terminal cysteine and phenylalanine, the CDR3 comprises 21 residues. Just CDR3 DNA is preserved here, 63 bases in frame from base 1. CDR1 and CDR2, looked up from the germline V gene, are TSWWSYY and QGS. Preparation of the library involved 5' RACE. Reads for this sample came from an Illumina MiSeq. TCRdb called clones anew from the public reads via CATT; matching DNA rows were later pooled. The sample table lists under 800 delta-chain clones, about 9.3% of them with a count of one. The ten most abundant clones make up around three quarters of the sample.

The receptor comes from a human donor in good health. Sequencing used either unsorted cells or a sorted T cell fraction (not recorded which). The chain uses TRDV1 and TRDJ1; 9 central bases correspond to TRDD2. This receptor has the CDR3 CALGEQLLPSYWGFRGDKLIF. The DNA is as follows: TGTGCTCTTGGGGAACAACTGTTACCTTCCTACTGGGGTTTTAGGGGCGATAAACTCATCTTT.